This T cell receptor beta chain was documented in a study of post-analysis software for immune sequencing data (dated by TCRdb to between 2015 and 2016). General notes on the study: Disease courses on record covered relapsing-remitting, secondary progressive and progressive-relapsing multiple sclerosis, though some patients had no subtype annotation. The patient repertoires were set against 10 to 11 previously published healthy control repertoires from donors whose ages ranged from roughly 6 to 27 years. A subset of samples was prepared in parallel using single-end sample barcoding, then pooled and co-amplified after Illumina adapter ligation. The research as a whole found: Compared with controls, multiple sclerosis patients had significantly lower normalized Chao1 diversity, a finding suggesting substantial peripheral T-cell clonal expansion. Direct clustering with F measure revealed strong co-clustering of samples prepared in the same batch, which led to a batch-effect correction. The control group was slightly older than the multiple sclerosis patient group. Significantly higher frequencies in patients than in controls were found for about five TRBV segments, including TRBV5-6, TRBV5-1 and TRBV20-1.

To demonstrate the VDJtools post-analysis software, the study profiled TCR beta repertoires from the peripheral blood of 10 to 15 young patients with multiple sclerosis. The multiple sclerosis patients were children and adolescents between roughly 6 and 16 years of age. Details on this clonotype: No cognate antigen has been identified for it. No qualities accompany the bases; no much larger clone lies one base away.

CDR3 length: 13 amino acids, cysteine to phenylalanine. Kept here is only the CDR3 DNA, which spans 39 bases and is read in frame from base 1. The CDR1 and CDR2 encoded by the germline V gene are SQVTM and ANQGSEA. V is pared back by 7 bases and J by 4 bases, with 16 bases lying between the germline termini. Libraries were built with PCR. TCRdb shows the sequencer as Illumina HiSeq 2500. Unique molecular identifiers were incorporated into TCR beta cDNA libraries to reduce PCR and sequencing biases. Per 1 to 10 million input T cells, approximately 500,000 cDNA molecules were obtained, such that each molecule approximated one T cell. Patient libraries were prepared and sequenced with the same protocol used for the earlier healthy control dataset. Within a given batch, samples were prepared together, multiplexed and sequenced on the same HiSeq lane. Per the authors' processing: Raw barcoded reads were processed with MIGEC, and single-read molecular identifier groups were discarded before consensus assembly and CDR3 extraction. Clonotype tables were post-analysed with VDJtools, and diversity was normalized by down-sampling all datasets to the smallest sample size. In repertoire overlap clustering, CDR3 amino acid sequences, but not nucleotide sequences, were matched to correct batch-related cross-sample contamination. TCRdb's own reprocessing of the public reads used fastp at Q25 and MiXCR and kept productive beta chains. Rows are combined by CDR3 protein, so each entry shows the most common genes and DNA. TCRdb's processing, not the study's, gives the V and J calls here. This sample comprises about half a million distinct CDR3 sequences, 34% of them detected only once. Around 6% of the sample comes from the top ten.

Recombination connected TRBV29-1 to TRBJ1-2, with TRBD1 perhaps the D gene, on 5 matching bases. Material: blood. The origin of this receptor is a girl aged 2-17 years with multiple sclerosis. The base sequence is TGCAGCGCAACGACCGGGGCTGCCTATGGCTACACCTTC. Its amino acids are CSATTGAAYGYTF.